This paragraph covers one TCR beta chain sequence. Data came from immunoSEQ multiplex PCR; TCRdb stores just in-frame clones and leaves some out. The sample gives approximately 99,000 clones, around 93% of which show up once; 0.99% is in the top ten. The data are from a study of T cell changes during pregnancy in multiple sclerosis. Germline loops: CDR1 SGDLS, CDR2 YYNGEE. Unmatched junction bases numbered 7, after V lost 3 bases and J lost 4 bases. CDR3 length: 15 amino acids. The gene calls are TRBV9 and TRBJ2-3; 8 nucleotides line up with TRBD2. The sample here was peripheral blood, taken after pregnancy. The TCR sequence derives from a female donor with multiple sclerosis, enrolled in a pregnancy study. Here the CDR3 reads CASSAFGRGADTQYF. CDR3 DNA sequence: TGTGCCAGCAGCGCCTTCGGGAGGGGGGCAGATACGCAGTATTTT.